The sequence of this TCR beta chain was determined in a study of T cell responses to AZD1222 COVID-19 vaccine. Study-wide findings and caveats: White British people made up most donors, females outnumbered males, and clonal diversity was possibly underestimated. CD4 TCRs associated with vaccination spanned spike, dominating at 160-218 and 743-854. In all cases, repertoires were sampled only after the peak T cell response.

This clone has a single count. Its antigen is as yet unknown. CDR1 is SGHNT, CDR2 YENEEA, per germline. The V end lost 5 bases, the J end lost 4 bases, and 11 bases lay between the germline ends. This CDR3 comprises 13 residues. Some clones are missing from TCRdb's copy, which holds only in-frame ones; the method was immunoSEQ multiplex PCR. The data hold 100,000 or so clones, with approximately 88% observed a single time. The chain employs TRBV11-3 and TRBJ1-1; D not certain. This TCR was recovered from an adult in good health. This sample comprised peripheral blood, obtained on day 0 of AZD1222 vaccination. The CDR3 here is CASSTSSGTEAFF. The DNA of the CDR3 is TGTGCCAGCAGCACCTCCTCCGGCACTGAAGCTTTCTTT.